This TCR beta chain is drawn from a study of blood T cell repertoires in COVID-19. Profiled with immunoSEQ multiplex PCR; TCRdb holds only in-frame clones, not every one. The sample lists some 410,000 clones; approximately 87% were seen once. V lost 4 bases and J 1 base, leaving 13 bases between the germline ends. There are 14 residues in the CDR3. Germline CDR1 SQVTM, CDR2 ANQGSEA. The sequence was obtained from a woman in her thirties with acute COVID-19. Sample: PBMCs or T cells enriched from blood (not recorded which). The rearrangement joins TRBV29-1 to TRBJ2-5; TRBD1 is a possible D gene (5 bases). The CDR3 loop is CSVAKQGPQETQYF. Written as DNA, the CDR3 is TGCAGCGTTGCAAAGCAGGGCCCCCAAGAGACCCAGTACTTC.